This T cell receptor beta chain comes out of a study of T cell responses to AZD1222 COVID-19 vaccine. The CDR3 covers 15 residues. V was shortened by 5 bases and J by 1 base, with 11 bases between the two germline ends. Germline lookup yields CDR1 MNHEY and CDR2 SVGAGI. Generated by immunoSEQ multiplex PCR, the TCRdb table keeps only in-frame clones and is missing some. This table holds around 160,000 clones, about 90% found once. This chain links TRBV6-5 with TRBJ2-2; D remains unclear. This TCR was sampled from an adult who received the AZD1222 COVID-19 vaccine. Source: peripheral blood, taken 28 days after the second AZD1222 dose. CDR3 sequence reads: CASSSQPQNTGELFF. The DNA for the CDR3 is TGTGCCAGCAGTAGCCAACCCCAGAACACCGGGGAGCTGTTTTTT.